The 17 T cell receptor beta chains below all came from one sample that was sequenced in a study of blood T cells in healthy people across ages. For the second PCR, which ran for 7 to 11 cycles, a sample-barcoded 5' primer and a J-beta primer mix were used. TCRdb recomputed calls from the 5' RACE reads with MiXCR, one row per CDR3 protein. This sample has about a million distinct CDR3 sequences, with roughly 51% found just once. Sequences were obtained from blood. These receptors originate from an older woman in good health.

This clonotype was picked up a small number of times. This rearrangement joins TRBV7-9 to TRBJ2-1; no clear D. Trimming shortened V by 5 bases and J by 15 bases, and 8 bases separated the two germline ends. This CDR3 region has 9 residues. Germline V gene data show CDR1 as SEHNR and CDR2 as FQNEAQ (reference sequence). This chain's CDR3 is CASSPIRFF. DNA of the CDR3: TGTGCCAGCAGCCCTATCCGGTTCTTC.

The rearrangement links TRBV5-1 to TRBJ2-3; TRBD1 agrees at 8 bases. The CDR3 runs 15 residues. Germline V gene sequence: CDR1 SGHRS, CDR2 YFSETQ. Trimming cost V 0 bases and J 7 bases; bases outside gene matches: 7. The CDR3 is CASSLGQGIGYTQYF. The CDR3 DNA is TGCGCCAGCAGCTTGGGACAGGGGATCGGCTATACGCAGTATTTT.

The V gene is TRBV12-3 or TRBV12-4, the J gene TRBJ2-3; D is perhaps TRBD2 (5 bases). The CDR3 contains 15 residues. V shed 2 bases and J shed 2 bases, with 11 bases lying between them. The CDR3 region is CASSLRGIFTDTQYF. CDR3 in DNA: TGTGCCAGCAGTTTAAGAGGGATCTTCACAGATACGCAGTATTTT.

Here the CDR3 reads CASSSLAGGPVETQYF. CDR3 in DNA: TGTGCCAGCAGTTCCCTCGCGGGCGGTCCGGTTGAGACCCAGTACTTC. This sequence joins TRBV9 and TRBJ2-5, with D perhaps matching TRBD2 (5 bases). Deletions cut 5 bases from V and 5 bases from J, with 22 bases between. This CDR3 has 16 residues. Germline CDR1 is SGDLS and CDR2 is YYNGEE.

This clonotype was recorded only once. The chain employs TRBV12-3 or TRBV12-4 and TRBJ2-4, with TRBD1 identical over 10 bases. This CDR3 is 21 amino acids long. J lost 3 bases, V lost 5 bases, and 22 bases had no gene match. The CDR3 DNA sequence: TGTGCCAGCAGTCCGGGACAGGGGAATGTGGTTTTCGGGTTCGGCAAAAACATTCAGTACTTC. This translates into CASSPGQGNVVFGFGKNIQYF.

On this clonotype itself: The junction departs from germline at one end; a sequencing error may be responsible. The V and J genes are TRBV20-1 and TRBJ2-1; weak D call: TRBD1 (5 bases). Germline assignment: CDR1 DFQATT and CDR2 SNEGSKA (reference sequence). The CDR3 length is 16 residues. This CDR3 reads CSAKGPRAVGSYEQFF. The CDR3, as DNA: TGCAGCGCTAAGGGGCCCAGGGCCGTCGGCTCCTACGAGCAGTTCTTC.

This chain uses TRBV2 with TRBJ1-2; D is undetermined. V was trimmed by 5 bases and J by 8 bases, leaving 12 bases between them. The CDR3 totals 12 residues. CDR1 is SNHLY, CDR2 FYNNEI, per germline. The CDR3 protein is CASSQTDGGYTF. CDR3 sequence (DNA): TGTGCCAGCAGTCAGACGGACGGAGGCTACACCTTC. The full variable domain, its missing parts supplied by reference TRBV2 and TRBJ1-2, is EPEVTQTPSHQVTQMGQEVILRCVPISNHLYFYWYRQILGQKVEFLVSFYNNEISEKSEIFDDQFSVERPDGSNFTLKIRSTKLEDSAMYFCASSQTDGGYTFGSGTRLTVV.

The V and J genes are TRBV3-1 and TRBJ2-4; D unresolved. With the DNA end fitting TRBJ2-7 better, the J assignment may be wrong. Looked up from germline, CDR1 is LGHDT and CDR2 is YNNKEL (reference sequence). The CDR3 length is 15 residues. The CDR3 reads CASSQVLQTPYEQYF. CDR3 nucleotide sequence: TGTGCCAGCAGCCAAGTCCTACAGACACCCTACGAGCAGTACTTC.

V gene TRBV4-2 combines with J gene TRBJ2-3; tentatively, D is TRBD1 (5 bases). The germline V gene has CDR1 LGHNA and CDR2 YNFKEQ. With 6 bases removed from V and 5 bases from J, the gap between germline ends came to 21 bases. CDR3 size: 16 residues. This chain's CDR3 is CASRLLTGPRGDTQYF. The CDR3 nucleotides are TGTGCCAGCAGACTTCTCACAGGACCGCGTGGAGATACGCAGTATTTT.

The gene calls are TRBV12-3 or TRBV12-4 and TRBJ2-7; D perhaps matches TRBD2 (5 bases). The CDR3 consists of 14 residues. The ends were cut back, 6 bases at V and 4 bases at J, with 16 bases in the middle. The CDR3 region has the DNA TGTGCCAGCAGCTTTGAAGGACTTTTGTACGAGCAGTACTTC. Protein: CASSFEGLLYEQYF.

This clonotype showed up just a few times. The CDR3: CASSLGAGDSPLHF. CDR3 in DNA: TGTGCCAGCAGTTTAGGCGCAGGGGATTCACCCCTCCACTTT. The chain is built from TRBV12-3 or TRBV12-4 and TRBJ1-6; D may be TRBD1 (6 bases). The CDR3 sequence is 14 residues long. Trimming took off 1 base at V and 8 bases at J, with 9 bases between the two ends.

The chain uses TRBV27 and TRBJ1-1; 7 bases align to TRBD1. The CDR3 covers 14 residues. Germline CDR1 and CDR2: MNHEY and SMNVEV (reference sequence). V lost 5 bases to trimming and J lost 5 bases; unmatched junction nucleotides: 8. CDR3 in DNA: TGTGCCAGCAGTGCACGACAGGGAATTACTGAAGCTTTCTTT. This gives the protein CASSARQGITEAFF.

The rearrangement joins TRBV7-9 to TRBJ1-5; the D gene is possibly TRBD1 (5 bases). CDR3 length: 19 amino acids. Trimming took off 1 base at V and 1 base at J, with 20 bases between the two ends. CDR1 SEHNR and CDR2 FQNEAQ come from the germline V gene (reference sequence). The chain's CDR3 is CASSLGQLGDRASNQPQHF. In DNA form, the CDR3 reads TGTGCCAGCAGCTTAGGACAGCTCGGGGACCGGGCGAGCAATCAGCCCCAGCATTTT.

This clonotype was seen a few times. The chain uses TRBV29-1 and TRBJ2-3, with D unresolved. The germline V gene has CDR1 SQVTM and CDR2 ANQGSEA. The CDR3 contains 12 residues. The V gene lost 5 bases and the J gene lost 6 bases, with 12 bases spanning the gap. CDR3 sequence reads: CSVTPRADTQYF. CDR3 bases: TGCAGCGTTACCCCCCGGGCGGATACGCAGTATTTT.

This clonotype has at least ten counts. The chain joins TRBV7-2 to TRBJ2-7; D unclear. CDR3 length: 13 residues. Germline-derived CDR1 and CDR2 are SGHTA and FQGNSA. V lost 1 base, J lost 4 bases, and 8 bases lay in between. The CDR3 bases are TGTGCCAGCAGCTTAGAAGGGCTGTACGAGCAGTACTTC. It encodes CASSLEGLYEQYF.

The rearrangement joins TRBV10-3 to TRBJ2-6; the match to TRBD2 covers 7 bases. With 2 bases clipped from V and 0 bases from J, the junction kept 10 bases outside the gene matches. Germline CDR1 reads ENHRY; CDR2 reads SYGVKD. The CDR3 consists of 19 residues. This CDR3 is CAISEPLLAVHSGANVLTF. DNA for the CDR3: TGTGCCATCAGTGAGCCTCTCCTAGCGGTTCACTCTGGGGCCAACGTCCTGACTTTC.

The CDR3 DNA is TGTGCCAGCACCTCACAGCCAGGACAAGCTGAGCAGTACTTC. It translates to CASTSQPGQAEQYF. This chain uses TRBV6-1 with TRBJ2-7; perhaps TRBD1 as D (5 bases). Trimming cost V 7 bases and J 7 bases, with 20 bases left between them. The germline CDR1 and CDR2 sequences are MNHNS and SASEGT. There are 14 residues in the CDR3.